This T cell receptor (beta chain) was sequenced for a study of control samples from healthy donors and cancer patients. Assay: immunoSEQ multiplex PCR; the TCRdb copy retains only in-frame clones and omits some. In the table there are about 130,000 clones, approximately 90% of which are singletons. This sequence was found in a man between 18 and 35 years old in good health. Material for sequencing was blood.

The CDR3 protein is CASSERPEDSYNSPLHF. The CDR3 DNA sequence: TGTGCCAGCAGTGAACGGCCGGAAGACTCCTATAATTCACCCCTCCACTTT. This chain joins TRBV6-1 and TRBJ1-6; D is unresolved. This CDR3 is built from 17 residues. V was trimmed by 2 bases and J by 0 bases, leaving 11 bases between them. Germline V gene lookup returns CDR1 MNHNS and CDR2 SASEGT.